A selection of T cell receptor beta chains follows, all from one sample in a study of T cells in Graves' hyperthyroidism and ophthalmopathy. TCRdb fed the multiplex PCR reads into MiXCR, producing one record per CDR3 protein. Here the sample spans almost 350,000 distinct CDR3 sequences, 15% to 20% being singletons. Sequencing was done on a sample of blood. The receptors originated from a woman aged 40-49 years with Graves' ophthalmopathy. CDR3s include the opening cysteine and the closing phenylalanine or tryptophan. The D gene is left open where the match is weak. The size of a clone is reported for some rows only, either as once, few or many, or as a class for expanded clones.

clone_size j_call d_call v_call cdr3_nt cdr3_aa
many TRBJ1-5 TRBD1 TRBV18 TGTGCCAGCTCACCCGGACAGGATCAGCCCCAGCATTTT CASSPGQDQPQHF
many TRBJ1-5 TRBD1 TRBV30 TGTGCCTGGAGCCTAAAACCCCAGGGGGCCCGCAATCAGCCCCAGCATTTT CAWSLKPQGARNQPQHF
many TRBJ2-3 NA TRBV27 TGTGCCAGCACCGGAGGGAGGAGCACAGATACGCAGTATTTT CASTGGRSTDTQYF
NA TRBJ2-7 TRBD2 TRBV7-3 TGTGCCAGCAGCCCGAGACTAGCGGGAGGGGAGCAGTACTTC CASSPRLAGGEQYF
many TRBJ2-5 NA TRBV9 TGTGCCAGCAGCCAGACAGCCCGCCCTCAAGAGACCCAGTACTTC CASSQTARPQETQYF
many TRBJ1-6 NA TRBV20-1 TGCAGTGCTAGAACCCCCGAGGGGAATTCACCCCTCCACTTT CSARTPEGNSPLHF
many TRBJ2-7 NA TRBV7-9 TGTGCCAGCAGCTTAAAAAGTTCGCAGTACTTC CASSLKSSQYF
many TRBJ1-1 TRBD1 TRBV7-9 TGTGCCAGCAGTCAACAGGGGGCTAGGACTGAAGCTTTCTTT CASSQQGARTEAFF
NA TRBJ1-1 TRBD1 TRBV7-9 TGTGCCAGCAGCTTACCAGGGGGCCTGACTGAAGCTTTCTTT CASSLPGGLTEAFF
many TRBJ1-5 NA TRBV6-5 TGTGCCAGCAGCCGGGAAAGCGATCAGCCCCAGCATTTT CASSRESDQPQHF
many TRBJ1-2 TRBD1 TRBV12-3/TRBV12-4 TGTGCCAGCAGTTTGGAGTTCTGGGACAGGGGTGCCTTGGATGGCTACACCTTC CASSLEFWDRGALDGYTF
many TRBJ2-2 TRBD2 TRBV11-2 TGTGCCAGCAACTTAGATTCCAGCGGGAGACACGGGGAGCTGTTTTTT CASNLDSSGRHGELFF
NA TRBJ2-2 TRBD1 TRBV19 TGTGCCAGTCGACAGGGGTCCAGGGGGGAGCTGTTTTTT CASRQGSRGELFF
few TRBJ1-1 NA TRBV5-1 TGCGCCAGCAGCTCCAACCGGGTCAGGAACACTGAAGCTTTCTTT CASSSNRVRNTEAFF
many TRBJ2-7 TRBD2 TRBV6-5 TGTGCCAGCAGTTTCGGGAGGACCACCTACGAGCAGTACTTC CASSFGRTTYEQYF
many TRBJ2-7 NA TRBV11-2 TGTGCCAGCAAAGGGGGTGGAAGCGAGCAGTACTTC CASKGGGSEQYF
many TRBJ1-2 TRBD1 TRBV6-1 TGTGCCAGCAGAACAGGGGGCGCCTATGGCTACACCTTC CASRTGGAYGYTF
many TRBJ2-7 NA TRBV11-2 TGTGCCAGCAGCTTGGATGCTCTAGTCTACGAGCAGTACTTC CASSLDALVYEQYF
many TRBJ1-2 NA TRBV12-3/TRBV12-4 TGTGCCAGCAGTCCAAACCCTAACTATGGCTACACCTTC CASSPNPNYGYTF
many TRBJ1-1 NA TRBV6-1 TGTGCCAGCAGTGGCCTGAGTAGTCGGGACACTGAAGCTTTCTTT CASSGLSSRDTEAFF
NA TRBJ1-2 TRBD1 TRBV6-2/TRBV6-3 TGTGCCAGCAGGGGGACAGCGCTCTATGGCTACACCTTC CASRGTALYGYTF
many TRBJ2-7 TRBD1 TRBV11-2 TGTGCCAGCAGCTCGGACAGGGTAGAGAACGAGCAGTACTTC CASSSDRVENEQYF
many TRBJ1-1 NA TRBV12-3/TRBV12-4 TGTGCCAGCGCAACAGGTGGACAGAACACTGAAGCTTTCTTT CASATGGQNTEAFF
many TRBJ1-6 NA TRBV7-8 TGTGCCAGCAGCTTGACGGGCTTCGGGGGCTATAATTCACCCCTCCACTTT CASSLTGFGGYNSPLHF
many TRBJ2-2 TRBD1 TRBV24-1 TGTGCCACCAGTGCGGACAGGGGATTTCACACCGGGGAGCTGTTTTTT CATSADRGFHTGELFF
many TRBJ1-5 NA TRBV4-3 TGCGCCAGCAGCCAAGAGGTGGCAGGGAATCAGCCCCAGCATTTT CASSQEVAGNQPQHF
many TRBJ2-7 NA TRBV3-1 TGTGCCAGCAGCCAAGAGAGGGGTGGGAGGAGCTCCTACGAGCAGTACTTC CASSQERGGRSSYEQYF
many TRBJ1-2 NA TRBV7-9 TGTGCCAGCAGCTCGGAAGGAAATGGCTACACCTTC CASSSEGNGYTF
NA TRBJ1-5 NA TRBV19 TGTGCCAGTAGTCAAAGATATAGCAATCAGCCCCAGCATTTT CASSQRYSNQPQHF
NA TRBJ2-7 NA TRBV13 TGTGCCAGCAGCTTGGGAGGGGGCGAGACCTCCTACGAGCAGTACTTC CASSLGGGETSYEQYF
many TRBJ2-7 TRBD2 TRBV20-1 TGCAGTGCTAGAGATGGGGGGAGGGCCACCTACGAGCAGTACTTC CSARDGGRATYEQYF
NA TRBJ2-5 NA TRBV6-1 TGTGCCAGCAGTGAACCTTGGTTAAAAGGTGGGGAGACCCAGTACTTC CASSEPWLKGGETQYF
many TRBJ2-7 NA TRBV27 TGTGCCAGCAGTTTTGATGGGATAAGGAATTACGAGCAGTACTTC CASSFDGIRNYEQYF
many TRBJ2-5 TRBD2 TRBV2 TGTGCCAGCAGTGAAGCGCGACTAGCGGGAGACCAAGAGACCCAGTACTTC CASSEARLAGDQETQYF
many TRBJ2-7 TRBD2 TRBV19 TGTGCCAGTAGTTGGGGGGGAGCCTACGAGCAGTACTTC CASSWGGAYEQYF
many TRBJ2-7 TRBD2 TRBV2 TGTGCCAGCATGGCGGGAGGGCAGGAGCAGTACTTC CASMAGGQEQYF
many TRBJ2-7 TRBD2 TRBV28 TGTGCCAGCAGTCCCGGGACTAGCTCCCTCGAGCAGTACTTC CASSPGTSSLEQYF
many TRBJ2-7 TRBD2 TRBV12-3/TRBV12-4 TGTGCCAGCAGCCATTCAACTAGCGGGGCCTACGAGCAGTACTTC CASSHSTSGAYEQYF
many TRBJ2-3 NA TRBV6-1 TGTGCCAGCAGTGAAGAGAAGGGCAGCACAGATACGCAGTATTTT CASSEEKGSTDTQYF
many TRBJ2-5 TRBD1 TRBV24-1 TGTGCCACCAGTGAGGAGGGAGCAGGGGGCTCCCAAGAGACCCAGTACTTC CATSEEGAGGSQETQYF
NA TRBJ2-1 TRBD1 TRBV6-1 TGTGCCAGCAGTATTAGACAGGGGGTGGCCGAGAGTGAGCAGTTCTTC CASSIRQGVAESEQFF
many TRBJ2-5 NA TRBV28 TGTGCCAGCAGTTTGGTCCAGGGCGTGGAGGGGGAGACCCAGTACTTC CASSLVQGVEGETQYF
many TRBJ1-1 TRBD1 TRBV5-6 TGTGCCAGCAGACAGGGGGGTTTGAGCGCTGAAGCTTTCTTT CASRQGGLSAEAFF